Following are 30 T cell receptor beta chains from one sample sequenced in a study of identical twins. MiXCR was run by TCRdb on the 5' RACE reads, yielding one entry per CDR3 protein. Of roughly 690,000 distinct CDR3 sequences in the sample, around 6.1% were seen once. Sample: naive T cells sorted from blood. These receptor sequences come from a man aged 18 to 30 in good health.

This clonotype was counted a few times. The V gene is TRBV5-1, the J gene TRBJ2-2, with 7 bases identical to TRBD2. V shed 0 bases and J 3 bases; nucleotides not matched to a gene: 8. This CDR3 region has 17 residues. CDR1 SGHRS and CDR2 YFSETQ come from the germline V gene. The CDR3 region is CASSLVGVLADTGELFF. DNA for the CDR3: TGCGCCAGCAGCTTGGTGGGTGTGCTAGCGGACACCGGGGAGCTGTTTTTT.

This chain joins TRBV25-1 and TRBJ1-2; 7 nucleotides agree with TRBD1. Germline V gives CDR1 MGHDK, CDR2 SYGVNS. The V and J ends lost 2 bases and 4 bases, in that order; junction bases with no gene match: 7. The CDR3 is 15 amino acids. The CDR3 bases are TGTGCCAGCAGTGAAACGACAGGGCCCGGCTATGGCTACACCTTC. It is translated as CASSETTGPGYGYTF.

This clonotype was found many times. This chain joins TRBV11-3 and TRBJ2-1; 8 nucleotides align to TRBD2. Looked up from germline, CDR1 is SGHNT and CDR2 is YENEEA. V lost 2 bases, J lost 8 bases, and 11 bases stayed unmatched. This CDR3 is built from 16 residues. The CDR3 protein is CASSLRVSGSPDEQFF. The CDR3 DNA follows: TGTGCCAGCAGCTTAAGGGTGAGCGGGAGTCCGGATGAGCAGTTCTTC.

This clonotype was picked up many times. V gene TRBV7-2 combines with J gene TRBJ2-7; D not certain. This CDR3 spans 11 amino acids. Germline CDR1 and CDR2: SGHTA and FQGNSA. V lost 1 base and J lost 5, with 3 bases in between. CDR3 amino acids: CASSLVNEQYF. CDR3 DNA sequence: TGTGCCAGCAGCTTAGTAAACGAGCAGTACTTC.

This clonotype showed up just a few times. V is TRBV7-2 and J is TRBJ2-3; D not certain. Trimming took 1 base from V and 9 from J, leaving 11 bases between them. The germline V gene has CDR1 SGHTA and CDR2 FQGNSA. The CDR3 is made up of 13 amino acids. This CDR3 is CASSLGGQVTQYF. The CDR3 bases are TGTGCCAGCAGCTTAGGAGGTCAGGTCACGCAGTATTTT. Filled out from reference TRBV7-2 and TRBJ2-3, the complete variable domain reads GAGVSQSPSNKVTEKGKDVELRCDPISGHTALYWYRQSLGQGLEFLIYFQGNSAPDKSGLPSDRFSAERTGGSVSTLTIQRTQQEDSAVYLCASSLGGQVTQYFGPGTRLTVL.

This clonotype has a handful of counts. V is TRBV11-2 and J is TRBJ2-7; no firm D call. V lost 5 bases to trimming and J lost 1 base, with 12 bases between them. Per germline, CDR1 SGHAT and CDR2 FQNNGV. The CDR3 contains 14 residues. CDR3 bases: TGTGCCAGCAGCCTCCAGCCACAGTCCTACGAGCAGTACTTC. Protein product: CASSLQPQSYEQYF.

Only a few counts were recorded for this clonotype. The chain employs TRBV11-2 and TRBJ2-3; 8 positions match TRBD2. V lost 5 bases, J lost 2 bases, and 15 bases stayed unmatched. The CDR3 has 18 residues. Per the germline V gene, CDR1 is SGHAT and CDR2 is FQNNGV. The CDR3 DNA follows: TGTGCCAGCAGCACCCCCTGGGCTGAGCGGGAGAACACAGATACGCAGTATTTT. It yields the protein CASSTPWAERENTDTQYF.

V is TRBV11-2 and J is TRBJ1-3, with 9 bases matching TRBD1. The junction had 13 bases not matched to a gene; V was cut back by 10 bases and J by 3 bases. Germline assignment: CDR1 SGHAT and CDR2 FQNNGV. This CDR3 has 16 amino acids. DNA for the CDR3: TGTGCCACCCGGAGGACAGGGGAGGAAATTGGAAACACCATATATTTT. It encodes CATRRTGEEIGNTIYF.

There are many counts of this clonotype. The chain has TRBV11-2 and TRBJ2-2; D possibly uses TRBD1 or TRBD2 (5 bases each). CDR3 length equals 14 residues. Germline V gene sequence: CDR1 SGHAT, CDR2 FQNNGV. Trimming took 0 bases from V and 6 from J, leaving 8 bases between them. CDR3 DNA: TGTGCCAGCAGCTTAGATCGGGGCGCCGGGGAGCTGTTTTTT. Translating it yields CASSLDRGAGELFF.

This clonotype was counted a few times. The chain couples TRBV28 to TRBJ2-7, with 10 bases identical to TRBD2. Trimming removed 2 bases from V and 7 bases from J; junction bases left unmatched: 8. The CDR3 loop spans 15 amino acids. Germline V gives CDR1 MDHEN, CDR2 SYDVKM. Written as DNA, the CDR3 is TGTGCCAGCAGTTTAAGGTCTAGCGGGAGTAATGAGCAGTACTTC. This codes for CASSLRSSGSNEQYF.

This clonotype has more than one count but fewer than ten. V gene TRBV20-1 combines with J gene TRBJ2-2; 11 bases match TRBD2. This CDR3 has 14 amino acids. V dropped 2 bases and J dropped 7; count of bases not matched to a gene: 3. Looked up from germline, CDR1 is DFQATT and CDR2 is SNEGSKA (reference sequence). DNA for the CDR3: TGCAGTGCTAGAATGACTAGCGGGATCGGGGAGCTGTTTTTT. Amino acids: CSARMTSGIGELFF.

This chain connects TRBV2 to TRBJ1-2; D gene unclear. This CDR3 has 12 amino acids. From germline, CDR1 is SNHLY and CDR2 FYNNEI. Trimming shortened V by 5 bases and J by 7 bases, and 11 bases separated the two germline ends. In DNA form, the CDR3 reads TGTGCCAGCAGTAGGAGCGCCGGTGGCTACACCTTC. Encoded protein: CASSRSAGGYTF.

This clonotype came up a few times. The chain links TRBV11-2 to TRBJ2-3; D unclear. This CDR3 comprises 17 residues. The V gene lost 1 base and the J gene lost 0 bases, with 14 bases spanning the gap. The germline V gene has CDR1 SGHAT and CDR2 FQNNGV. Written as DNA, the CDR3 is TGTGCCAGCAGCTTAGTATGGACCTTAGGGAGCACAGATACGCAGTATTTT. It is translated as CASSLVWTLGSTDTQYF.

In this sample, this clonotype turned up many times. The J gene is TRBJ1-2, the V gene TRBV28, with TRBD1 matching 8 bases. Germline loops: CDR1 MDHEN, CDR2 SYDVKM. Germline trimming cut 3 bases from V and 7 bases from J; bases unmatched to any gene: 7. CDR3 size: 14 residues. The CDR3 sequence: CASSFPSTGVGYTF. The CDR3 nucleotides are TGTGCCAGCAGTTTTCCATCGACAGGGGTTGGCTACACCTTC.

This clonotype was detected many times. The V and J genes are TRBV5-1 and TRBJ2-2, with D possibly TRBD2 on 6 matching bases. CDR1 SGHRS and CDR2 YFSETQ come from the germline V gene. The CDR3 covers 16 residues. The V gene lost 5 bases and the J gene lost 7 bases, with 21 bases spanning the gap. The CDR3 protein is CASRPGTSNEYGELFF. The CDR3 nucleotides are TGCGCCAGCAGACCTGGGACTTCCAACGAGTACGGGGAGCTGTTTTTT.

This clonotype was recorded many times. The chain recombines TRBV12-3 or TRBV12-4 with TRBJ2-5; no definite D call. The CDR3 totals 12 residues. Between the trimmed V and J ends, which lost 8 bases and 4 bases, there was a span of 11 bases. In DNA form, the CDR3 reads TGTGCCAGCGCAATAAAAGGAGAGACCCAGTACTTC. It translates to CASAIKGETQYF.

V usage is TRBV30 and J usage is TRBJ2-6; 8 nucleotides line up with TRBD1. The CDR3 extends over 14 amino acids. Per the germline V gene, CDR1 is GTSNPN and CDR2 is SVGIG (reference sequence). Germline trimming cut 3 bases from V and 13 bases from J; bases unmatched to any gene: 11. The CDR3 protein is CAWRVQGAPWVLTF. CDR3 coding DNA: TGTGCCTGGAGAGTGCAGGGGGCGCCCTGGGTCCTGACTTTC.

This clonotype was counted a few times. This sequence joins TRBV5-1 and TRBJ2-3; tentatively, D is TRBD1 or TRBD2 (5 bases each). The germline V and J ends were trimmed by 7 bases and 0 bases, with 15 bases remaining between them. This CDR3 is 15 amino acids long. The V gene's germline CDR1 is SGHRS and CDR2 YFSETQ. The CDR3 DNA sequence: TGCGCCAGCGCCCGGGGACGGGGTAGCACAGATACGCAGTATTTT. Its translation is CASARGRGSTDTQYF.

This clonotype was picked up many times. The CDR3 loop is CASSPLTGGEQFF. In DNA, the CDR3 is TGTGCCAGCAGCCCCCTAACAGGGGGTGAGCAGTTCTTC. J is TRBJ2-1 and V is TRBV12-3 or TRBV12-4; TRBD1 matches 8 bases. After removal of 6 bases from V and 9 bases from J, the junction contained 7 bases not matched to a gene. CDR3 length: 13 residues.

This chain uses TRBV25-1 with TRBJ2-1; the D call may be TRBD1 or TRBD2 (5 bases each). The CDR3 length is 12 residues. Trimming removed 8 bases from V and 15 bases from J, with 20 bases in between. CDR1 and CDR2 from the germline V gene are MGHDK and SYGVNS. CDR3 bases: TGTGCCAGCCTCTTGGGGGACCGTGGTATGTTCTTC. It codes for CASLLGDRGMFF.

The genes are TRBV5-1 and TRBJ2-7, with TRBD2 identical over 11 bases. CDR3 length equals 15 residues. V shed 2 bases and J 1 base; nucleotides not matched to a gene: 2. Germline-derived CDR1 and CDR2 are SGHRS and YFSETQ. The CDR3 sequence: CASSFRLAGSYEQYF. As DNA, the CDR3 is TGCGCCAGCAGCTTCCGACTAGCGGGGTCCTACGAGCAGTACTTC.

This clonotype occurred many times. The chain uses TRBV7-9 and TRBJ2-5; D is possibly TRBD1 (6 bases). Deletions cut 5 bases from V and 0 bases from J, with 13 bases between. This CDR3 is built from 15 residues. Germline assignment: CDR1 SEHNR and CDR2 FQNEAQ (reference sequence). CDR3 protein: CASSGRDNHQETQYF. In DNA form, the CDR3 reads TGTGCCAGCAGCGGACGGGACAACCACCAAGAGACCCAGTACTTC. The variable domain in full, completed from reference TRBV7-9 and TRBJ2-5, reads DTGVSQNPRHKITKRGQNVTFRCDPISEHNRLYWYRQTLGQGPEFLTYFQNEAQLEKSRLLSDRFSAERPKGSFSTLEIQRTEQGDSAMYLCASSGRDNHQETQYFGPGTRLLVL.

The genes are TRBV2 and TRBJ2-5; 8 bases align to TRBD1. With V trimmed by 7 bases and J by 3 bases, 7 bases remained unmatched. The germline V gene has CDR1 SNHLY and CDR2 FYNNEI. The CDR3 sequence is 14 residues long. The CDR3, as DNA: TGTGCCAGCACCCGGGACAGGACAGAAGAGACCCAGTACTTC. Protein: CASTRDRTEETQYF.

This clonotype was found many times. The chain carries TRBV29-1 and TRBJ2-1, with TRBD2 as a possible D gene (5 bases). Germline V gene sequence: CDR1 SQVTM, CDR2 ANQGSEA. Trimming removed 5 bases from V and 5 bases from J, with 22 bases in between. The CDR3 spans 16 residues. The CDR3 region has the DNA TGCAGCGTTTCTGGTCGGGCTAGCTATTTTCACAATGAGCAGTTCTTC. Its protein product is CSVSGRASYFHNEQFF.

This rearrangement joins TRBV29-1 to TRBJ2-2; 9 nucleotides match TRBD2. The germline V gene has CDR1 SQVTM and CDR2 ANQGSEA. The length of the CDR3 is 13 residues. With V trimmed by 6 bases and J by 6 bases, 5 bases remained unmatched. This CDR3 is CSVAGTSPGELFF. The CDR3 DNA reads TGCAGCGTCGCCGGGACTAGCCCCGGGGAGCTGTTTTTT.

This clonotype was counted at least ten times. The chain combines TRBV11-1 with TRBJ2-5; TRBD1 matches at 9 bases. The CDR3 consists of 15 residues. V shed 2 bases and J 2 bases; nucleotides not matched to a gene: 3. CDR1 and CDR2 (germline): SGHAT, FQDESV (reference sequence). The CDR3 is CASSLTDRGQETQYF. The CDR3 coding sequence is TGTGCCAGCAGCTTAACCGACAGGGGGCAAGAGACCCAGTACTTC.

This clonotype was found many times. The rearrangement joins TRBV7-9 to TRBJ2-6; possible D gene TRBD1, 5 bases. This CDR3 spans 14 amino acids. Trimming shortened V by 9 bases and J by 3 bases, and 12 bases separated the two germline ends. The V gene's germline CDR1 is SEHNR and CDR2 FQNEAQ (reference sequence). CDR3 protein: CASNQGGGANVLTF. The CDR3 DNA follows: TGTGCCAGTAACCAGGGTGGTGGGGCCAACGTCCTGACTTTC.

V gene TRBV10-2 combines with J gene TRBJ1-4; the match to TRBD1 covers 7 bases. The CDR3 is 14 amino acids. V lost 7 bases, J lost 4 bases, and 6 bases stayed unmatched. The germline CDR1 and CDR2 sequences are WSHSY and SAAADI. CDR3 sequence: CASKPGQFNEKLFF. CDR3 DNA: TGCGCCAGCAAGCCGGGACAGTTTAATGAAAAACTGTTTTTT.

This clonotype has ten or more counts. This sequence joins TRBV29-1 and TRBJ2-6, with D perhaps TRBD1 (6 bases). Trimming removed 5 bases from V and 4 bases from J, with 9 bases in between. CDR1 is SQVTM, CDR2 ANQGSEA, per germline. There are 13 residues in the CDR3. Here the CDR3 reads CSVTGLGANVLTF. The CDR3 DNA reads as TGCAGCGTTACAGGGCTCGGGGCCAACGTCCTGACTTTC.

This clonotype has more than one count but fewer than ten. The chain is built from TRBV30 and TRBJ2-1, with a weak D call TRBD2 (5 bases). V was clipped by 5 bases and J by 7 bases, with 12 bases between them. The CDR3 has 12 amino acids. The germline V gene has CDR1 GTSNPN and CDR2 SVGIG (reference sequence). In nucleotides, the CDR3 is TGTGCCTGGGGTCCCCGAGGGAATGAGCAGTTCTTC. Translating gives CAWGPRGNEQFF.